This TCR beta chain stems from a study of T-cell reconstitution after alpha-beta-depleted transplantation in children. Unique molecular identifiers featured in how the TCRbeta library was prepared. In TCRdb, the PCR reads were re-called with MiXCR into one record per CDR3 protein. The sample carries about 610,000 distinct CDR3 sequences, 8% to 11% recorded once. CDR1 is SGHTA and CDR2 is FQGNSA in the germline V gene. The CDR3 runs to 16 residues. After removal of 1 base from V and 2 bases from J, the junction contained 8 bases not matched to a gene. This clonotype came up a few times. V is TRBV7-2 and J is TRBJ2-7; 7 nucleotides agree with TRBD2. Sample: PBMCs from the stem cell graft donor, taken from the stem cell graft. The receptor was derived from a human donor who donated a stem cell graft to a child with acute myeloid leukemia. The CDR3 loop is CASSLDGSGLPYEQYF. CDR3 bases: TGTGCCAGCAGCTTAGATGGTAGCGGGCTGCCCTACGAGCAGTACTTC.